These 11 T cell receptor beta chains came from one sample sequenced in a study of breast tumors, draining lymph nodes, adjacent tissues. Samples came from axillary lymph nodes draining the breast cancer. TCRdb independently ran MiXCR on the multiplex PCR reads; one entry per CDR3 protein. The sample contains about 200,000 distinct CDR3 sequences, 31% of which appear only once. The sequenced sample consisted of axillary lymph node tissue. The source is a female donor with breast cancer. Some clones in this sample may be carry-over from other donors' samples.

In this sample, this clonotype turned up many times. The V call is TRBV7-6, the J call TRBJ1-6; no reliable D call. The V and J ends lost 1 base and 10 bases respectively, with 11 bases between them. In germline, CDR1 is SGHVS, CDR2 FNYEAQ. CDR3 length equals 14 residues. The CDR3 coding sequence is TGTGCCAGCAGCTTAGGGACCGGAGGGTCACCCCTCCACTTT. It translates to CASSLGTGGSPLHF.

This clonotype has a count of ten or more. The genes are TRBV20-1 and TRBJ1-5; D is possibly TRBD1 (6 bases). Trimming cost V 2 bases and J 1 base, with 12 bases left between them. The CDR3 spans 15 residues. CDR1 DFQATT and CDR2 SNEGSKA come from the germline V gene (reference sequence). The CDR3 region has the DNA TGCAGTGCTAGACCAGGGGAGGGCAGCAATCAGCCCCAGCATTTT. This gives the protein CSARPGEGSNQPQHF.

The chain uses TRBV20-1 and TRBJ1-4, with TRBD1 identical over 7 bases. The germline gives CDR1 DFQATT, CDR2 SNEGSKA (reference sequence). Unmatched junction bases numbered 6, after V lost 3 bases and J lost 5 bases. The CDR3 is 14 amino acids. The CDR3 spells CSASGRGQNEKLFF. In DNA form, the CDR3 reads TGCAGTGCTAGCGGGCGGGGACAGAATGAAAAACTGTTTTTT.

This clonotype showed up many times. The J gene is TRBJ1-2, the V gene TRBV3-1; D is undetermined. Trimming removed 1 base at V and 7 bases at J, with 16 bases between. Germline CDR1 LGHDT, CDR2 YNNKEL (reference sequence). This CDR3 spans 15 amino acids. CDR3 in amino acids: CASSQVGQAGGGYTF. The CDR3 DNA reads TGTGCCAGCAGCCAAGTTGGCCAGGCAGGTGGTGGCTACACCTTC.

This clonotype was picked up many times. The chain carries TRBV29-1 and TRBJ2-4; TRBD1 aligns across 7 bases. Germline CDR1 and CDR2: SQVTM and ANQGSEA. There are 12 residues in the CDR3. V trimming: 5 bases; J trimming: 6 bases; junction bases outside the gene matches: 4. CDR3 in DNA: TGCAGCGTTACTCGGGACAGAAACATTCAGTACTTC. It is translated as CSVTRDRNIQYF.

This clonotype has ten or more counts. This chain joins TRBV19 and TRBJ2-1; TRBD2 is a possible D gene (6 bases). The CDR3 has 13 amino acids. Trimming took off 2 bases at V and 9 bases at J, with 11 bases between the two ends. Germline values: CDR1 LNHDA, CDR2 SQIVND (reference sequence). The CDR3, as DNA: TGTGCCAGTAGTATACACCCCGGGGGTGAGCAGTTCTTC. Translated, it gives CASSIHPGGEQFF.

This chain uses TRBV9 with TRBJ1-6; D remains ambiguous. The V end lost 3 bases, the J end lost 2 bases, and 9 bases lay between the germline ends. The germline CDR1 and CDR2 sequences are SGDLS and YYNGEE. The CDR3 runs 15 residues. CDR3 in DNA: TGTGCCAGCAGCGCGACCCCAACCTATAATTCACCCCTCCACTTT. Protein product: CASSATPTYNSPLHF.

V and J are TRBV20-1 and TRBJ1-2; D is ambiguous. V was trimmed by 2 bases and J by 0 bases, leaving 10 bases between them. The CDR3 contains 14 residues. Germline V gives CDR1 DFQATT, CDR2 SNEGSKA (reference sequence). The CDR3 region has the DNA TGCAGTGCTAGACCTACGAAAGCTAACTATGGCTACACCTTC. Translating gives CSARPTKANYGYTF.

This clonotype has more than one count but fewer than ten. The chain joins TRBV28 to TRBJ1-5; 8 bases fit TRBD1. The germline V gene encodes CDR1 MDHEN and CDR2 SYDVKM. This CDR3 is 17 amino acids long. V lost 1 base and J lost 3; bases outside the gene matches: 8. CDR3 bases: TGTGCCAGCAGTTTATCGCAGGGGGCGGACCTCAATCAGCCCCAGCATTTT. It yields the protein CASSLSQGADLNQPQHF. The variable domain in full, with the rest retrieved from reference TRBV28 and TRBJ1-5, is DVKVTQSSRYLVKRTGEKVFLECVQDMDHENMFWYRQDPGLGLRLIYFSYDVKMKEKGDIPEGYSVSREKKERFSLILESASTNQTSMYLCASSLSQGADLNQPQHFGDGTRLSIL.

As to this clonotype: A single base separates this from a much larger clone, so it may be a read error. The chain has TRBV30 and TRBJ2-2, with 14 nucleotides matching TRBD2. The CDR3 covers 16 residues. CDR1 and CDR2 from the germline V gene are GTSNPN and SVGIG (reference sequence). V lost 4 bases, J lost 6 bases, and 7 bases stayed unmatched. CDR3 in amino acids: CAWKGLAGVAAGELFF. The CDR3 nucleotides are TGTGCCTGGAAGGGACTAGCGGGAGTTGCCGCCGGGGAGCTGTTTTTT.

This clonotype occurred many times. The chain is built from TRBV7-2 and TRBJ2-1; a possible D gene is TRBD1 (6 bases). This CDR3 is built from 16 residues. The ends were cut back, 3 bases at V and 2 bases at J, with 14 bases in the middle. Germline CDR1 and CDR2: SGHTA and FQGNSA. CDR3 amino acids: CASSFEQGFTYNEQFF. In DNA, the CDR3 is TGTGCCAGCAGCTTCGAACAGGGATTTACCTACAATGAGCAGTTCTTC. Using reference TRBV7-2 and TRBJ2-1 for the parts outside the CDR3, the full variable domain is GAGVSQSPSNKVTEKGKDVELRCDPISGHTALYWYRQSLGQGLEFLIYFQGNSAPDKSGLPSDRFSAERTGGSVSTLTIQRTQQEDSAVYLCASSFEQGFTYNEQFFGPGTRLTVL.